Below, 11 T cell receptor beta chains from the same sample are listed, as sequenced in a study of T cell responses to AZD1222 COVID-19 vaccine. Produced via immunoSEQ multiplex PCR; TCRdb's table is partial and in-frame only. The table lists approximately 150,000 clones, roughly 92% of them singletons, with around 1.7% in the top ten. The sample consisted of peripheral blood, taken on day 0 of AZD1222 vaccination. These receptors were obtained from an adult in good health.

The CDR3 loop is CASSSNPQGAYTEAFF. DNA of the CDR3: TGCGCCAGCAGCTCGAATCCACAGGGGGCGTACACTGAAGCTTTCTTT. This chain joins TRBV5-1 and TRBJ1-1; TRBD1 matches at 9 bases. Trimming cost V 3 bases and J 3 bases; bases outside gene matches: 9. From germline, CDR1 is SGHRS and CDR2 YFSETQ. The CDR3 covers 16 residues.

V and J are TRBV11-2 and TRBJ1-2; D not certain. The V gene lost 5 bases and the J gene lost 4 bases, with 17 bases spanning the gap. The CDR3 is made up of 15 amino acids. Germline CDR1 reads SGHAT; CDR2 reads FQNNGV. CDR3 in DNA: TGTGCCAGCAGCCCCGGACGGTCGAGAGTCTATGGCTACACCTTC. Its translation: CASSPGRSRVYGYTF. Variable domain in full (rest from reference TRBV11-2 and TRBJ1-2): EAGVAQSPRYKIIEKRQSVAFWCNPISGHATLYWYQQILGQGPKLLIQFQNNGVVDDSQLPKDRFSAERLKGVDSTLKIQPAKLEDSAVYLCASSPGRSRVYGYTFGSGTRLTVV.

This chain links TRBV5-1 with TRBJ2-7, with TRBD1 matching over 9 bases. Germline V CDR1 and CDR2: SGHRS, YFSETQ. V lost 6 bases to trimming and J lost 5 bases; unmatched junction nucleotides: 12. The CDR3 extends over 15 amino acids. The CDR3 here is CASTPGDRDFDEQYF. CDR3 DNA: TGCGCCAGCACCCCTGGGGACAGGGATTTCGACGAGCAGTACTTC.

The chain carries TRBV5-6 and TRBJ1-6, with no clear D. Per the germline V gene, CDR1 is SGHDT and CDR2 is YYEEEE. The length of the CDR3 is 12 residues. Trimming left V 4 bases short and J 19 bases short, with 18 bases between. CDR3 loop: CASSQQHAGFHF. The CDR3 nucleotides are TGTGCCAGCAGCCAACAGCATGCAGGATTTCACTTT.

The chain couples TRBV6-5 to TRBJ2-6; D unresolved. The V gene's germline CDR1 is MNHEY and CDR2 SVGAGI. The CDR3 is 15 amino acids. V was pared by 5 bases and J by 0 bases, with 8 bases between. The CDR3 region has the DNA TGTGCCAGCAGTCCCGATTTCTCTGGGGCCAACGTCCTGACTTTC. Amino acid sequence: CASSPDFSGANVLTF.

The chain employs TRBV5-1 and TRBJ1-1; 10 bases align to TRBD1. The germline CDR1 and CDR2 sequences are SGHRS and YFSETQ. After removal of 0 bases from V and 5 bases from J, the junction contained 7 bases not matched to a gene. This CDR3 spans 16 amino acids. This chain's CDR3 is CASSLAGTGAVTEAFF. CDR3 in DNA: TGCGCCAGCAGCTTGGCGGGGACAGGGGCTGTGACTGAAGCTTTCTTT.

The chain couples TRBV27 to TRBJ2-2, with TRBD2 identical over 10 bases. In germline, CDR1 is MNHEY, CDR2 SMNVEV (reference sequence). This CDR3 is 17 amino acids long. With 5 bases clipped from V and 3 bases from J, the junction kept 9 bases outside the gene matches. The CDR3 loop reads CASSPLPGTSDTGELFF. The DNA for the CDR3 is TGTGCCAGCAGTCCCCTCCCGGGGACTAGCGACACCGGGGAGCTGTTTTTT.

The rearrangement links TRBV19 to TRBJ1-1; no reliable D call. The germline V and J ends were trimmed by 1 base and 4 bases, with 13 bases remaining between them. This CDR3 contains 15 residues. Germline V gene lookup returns CDR1 LNHDA and CDR2 SQIVND (reference sequence). The CDR3 region is CASSIGGIRSTEAFF. For the CDR3, the DNA is TGTGCCAGTAGTATAGGTGGCATCCGGAGCACTGAAGCTTTCTTT.

The chain is built from TRBV11-1 and TRBJ2-7, with 9 bases identical to TRBD1. This CDR3 comprises 14 residues. V was clipped by 5 bases and J by 5 bases; unmatched bases: 7. From germline, CDR1 is SGHAT and CDR2 FQDESV (reference sequence). The DNA of the CDR3 is TGTGCCAGCAGCCTTAGACAGGGGGGCGACGAGCAGTACTTC. Translated, it gives CASSLRQGGDEQYF.

The CDR3 bases are TGTGCCAGCAGCCTCACTGGAAACACCATATATTTT. Its protein is CASSLTGNTIYF. The V gene is TRBV3-1 (or the pseudogene TRBV3-2), the J gene TRBJ1-3; no reliable D call. V was trimmed by 4 bases and J by 2 bases, leaving 3 bases between them. This CDR3 region has 12 residues. Germline CDR1 LGHDT, CDR2 YNNKEL (reference sequence).

The rearrangement links TRBV6-5 to TRBJ1-2; D not resolved. The germline V gene encodes CDR1 MNHEY and CDR2 SVGAGI. The CDR3 spans 13 residues. V was shortened by 7 bases and J by 3 bases, with 12 bases between the two germline ends. In DNA, the CDR3 is TGTGCCAGCAAAAATTGGTCCGACTATGGCTACACCTTC. Its translation: CASKNWSDYGYTF.